This TCR beta chain was retrieved from a study of human T cells and chemical hapten exposure (dated by TCRdb to the early 2020s). For context, the study as a whole: Libraries were pooled for sequencing, and variation in per-sample TCR yields was attributed mainly to small differences in library volumes within the pool. In alopecia patients, the study followed how the peripheral blood TCR repertoire changed in vivo over primary and secondary sensitization to diphenylcyclopropenone (DPC), a hapten. Both TCR alpha and TCR beta chains were sequenced from each blood RNA sample. General findings and caveats noted by the study authors: DPC sensitization did not change the number of TCRs with a frequency above 1 in 1000, and there was no evidence of changes in global repertoire structure. Repeated subsampling changed both the strength of the expansion versus patch-test correlation and the threshold at which that correlation became significant.

Receptor libraries were prepared by RACE. TCRdb records NextSeq 500 as the sequencer. During library preparation, unique molecular identifiers were attached to individual cDNA molecules so that TCRs could be counted in a quantitative, reproducible way. In the source study's methods: The median number of TCRs per sample was 85,000 to 100,000, ranging from roughly 23,224 to 690,600. The Decombinator software suite was used to annotate V, J and CDR3 in the TCR reads. To make PS versus PT1 abundance plots, every sample was subsampled to the same number of TCRs (28,000). Expanded TCRs were defined as absent before sensitization and observed at least eight times at the 2-week time point. The public reads were reprocessed in TCRdb via fastp at Q25 and MiXCR, keeping in-frame beta chains. Each CDR3 protein gets just one entry, which takes the most common genes and DNA from the rows behind it. It is TCRdb's table, rather than the study itself, that gives the V and J calls and clone size. Present in this sample are roughly 80,000 distinct CDR3 sequences, around 9.4% of which were seen just once. The ten largest clones add up to 1.5% to 2% of the sample.

In its sample, this clonotype was seen many times. Its target antigen remains unknown. The input lacks base qualities; no much larger clone sits a single base away. The CDR3 measures 13 amino acids from cysteine to phenylalanine. CDR3 DNA only is kept here, 39 bases in frame from base 1. In the germline V gene, CDR1 corresponds to SGHDT and CDR2 to YYEEEE. Trimming at the junction amounts to 7 bases on V and 3 bases on J, and the germline ends lie 12 bases apart. What this sample's time point label stands for: healthy volunteer bleed at 6 weeks. Total RNA was extracted from unfractionated whole blood collected in Tempus Blood RNA tubes. A few healthy volunteers were used as TCR sequencing controls and were bled at day 0, 2 weeks and 6 weeks.

The clonotype originates from a female donor in good health. Some clones in this sample may be carry-over from other donors' samples. The sequencing sample was made of whole blood. The chain is made from TRBV5-6 and TRBJ2-3, and the D gene may be TRBD1, 5 bases matching. The nucleotide sequence reads as follows: TGTGCCAGCTGGCGGCCAGGGACAGATACGCAGTATTTT. This gives the protein CASWRPGTDTQYF.